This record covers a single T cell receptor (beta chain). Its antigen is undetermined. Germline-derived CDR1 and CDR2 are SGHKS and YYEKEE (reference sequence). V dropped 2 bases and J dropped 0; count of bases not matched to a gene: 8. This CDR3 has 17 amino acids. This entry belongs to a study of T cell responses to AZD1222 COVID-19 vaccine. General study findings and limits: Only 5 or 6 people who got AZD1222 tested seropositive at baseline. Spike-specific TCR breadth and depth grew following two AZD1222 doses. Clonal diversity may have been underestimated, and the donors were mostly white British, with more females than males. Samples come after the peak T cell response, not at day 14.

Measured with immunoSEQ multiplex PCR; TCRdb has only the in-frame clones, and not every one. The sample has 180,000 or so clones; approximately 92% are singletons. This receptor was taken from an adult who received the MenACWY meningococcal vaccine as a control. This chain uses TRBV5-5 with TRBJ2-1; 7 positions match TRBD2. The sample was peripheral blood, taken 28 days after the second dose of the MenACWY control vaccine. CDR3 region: CASSFRPSGVSYNEQFF. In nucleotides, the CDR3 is TGTGCCAGCAGCTTCAGGCCAAGCGGGGTCTCCTACAATGAGCAGTTCTTC.